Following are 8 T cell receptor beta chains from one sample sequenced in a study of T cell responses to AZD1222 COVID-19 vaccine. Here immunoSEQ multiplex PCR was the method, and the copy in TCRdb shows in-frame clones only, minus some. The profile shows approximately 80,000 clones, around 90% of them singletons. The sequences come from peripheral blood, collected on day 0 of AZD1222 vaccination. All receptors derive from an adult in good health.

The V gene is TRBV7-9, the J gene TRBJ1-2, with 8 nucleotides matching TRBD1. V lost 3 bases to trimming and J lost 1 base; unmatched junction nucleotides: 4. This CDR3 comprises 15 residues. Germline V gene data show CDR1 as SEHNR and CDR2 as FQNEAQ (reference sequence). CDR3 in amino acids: CASSLAGGLNYGYTF. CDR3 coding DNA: TGTGCCAGCAGCTTGGCAGGGGGCCTTAACTATGGCTACACCTTC.

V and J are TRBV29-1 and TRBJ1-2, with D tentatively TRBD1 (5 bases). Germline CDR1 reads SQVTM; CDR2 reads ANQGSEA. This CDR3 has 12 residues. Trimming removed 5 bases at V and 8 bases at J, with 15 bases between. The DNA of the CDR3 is TGCAGCGTTTCCTCAGGGATGGGGGGCTACACCTTC. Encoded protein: CSVSSGMGGYTF.

CDR3 coding DNA: TGTGCCAGCAGCTTAGAATTGGGCGACGAGCAGTACTTC. It codes for CASSLELGDEQYF. The gene calls are TRBV11-2 and TRBJ2-7; no reliable D call. Germline-derived CDR1 and CDR2 are SGHAT and FQNNGV. Deletions cut 0 bases from V and 5 bases from J, with 8 bases between. CDR3 size: 13 residues.

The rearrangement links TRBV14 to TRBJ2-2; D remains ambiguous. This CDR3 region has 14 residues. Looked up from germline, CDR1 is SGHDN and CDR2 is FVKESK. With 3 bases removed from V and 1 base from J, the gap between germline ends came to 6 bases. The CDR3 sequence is CASSHYMNTGELFF. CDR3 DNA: TGTGCCAGCAGCCACTACATGAACACCGGGGAGCTGTTTTTT.

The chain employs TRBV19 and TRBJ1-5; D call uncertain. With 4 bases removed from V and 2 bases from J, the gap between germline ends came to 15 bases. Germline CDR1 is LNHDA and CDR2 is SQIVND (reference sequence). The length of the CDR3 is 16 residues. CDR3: CASSTPTPRGNQPQHF. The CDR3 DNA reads TGTGCCAGTAGTACCCCGACGCCTAGGGGCAATCAGCCCCAGCATTTT.

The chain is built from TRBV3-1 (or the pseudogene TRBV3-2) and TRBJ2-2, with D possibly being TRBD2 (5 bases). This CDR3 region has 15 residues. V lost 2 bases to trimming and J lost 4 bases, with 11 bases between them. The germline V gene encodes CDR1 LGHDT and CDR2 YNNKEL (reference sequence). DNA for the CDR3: TGTGCCAGCAGCCAAATATCCAGCGGCACCGGGGAGCTGTTTTTT. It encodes CASSQISSGTGELFF.

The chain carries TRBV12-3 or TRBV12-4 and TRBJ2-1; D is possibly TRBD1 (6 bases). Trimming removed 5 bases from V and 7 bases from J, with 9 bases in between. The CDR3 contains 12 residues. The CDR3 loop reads CASSPQGNEQFF. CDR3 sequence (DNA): TGTGCCAGCAGTCCACAGGGAAATGAGCAGTTCTTC.

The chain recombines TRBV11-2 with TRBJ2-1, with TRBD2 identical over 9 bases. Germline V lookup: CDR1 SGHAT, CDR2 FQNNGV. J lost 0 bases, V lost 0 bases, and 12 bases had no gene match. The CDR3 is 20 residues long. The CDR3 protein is CASSLDLFASGVSSYNEQFF. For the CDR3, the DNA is TGTGCCAGCAGCTTAGATCTTTTTGCTAGCGGGGTTAGCTCCTACAATGAGCAGTTCTTC.